The rows below give T cell receptor beta chains drawn from one sample of a study of cytomegalovirus exposure and HLA in healthy donors. Generated by immunoSEQ multiplex PCR, the TCRdb table keeps only in-frame clones and is missing some. This table holds 150,000 to 200,000 clones, around 82% found once. The sample comprised PBMCs. The receptors stem from a man aged 30-40 years in good health and CMV-seronegative. CDR3s include the opening cysteine and the closing phenylalanine or tryptophan. A D gene is named only where the DNA matches it firmly. Clone size is stated in some rows and not others, as once, few, many or a class when expanded.

CDR3 DNA	CDR3 protein	V gene	J gene	D gene	clone size
TGTGCCAGCAGCCCTACAGGGACCTACAATGAGCAGTTCTTC	CASSPTGTYNEQFF	TRBV7-9	TRBJ2-1	.	.
TGTGCCAGCAGGCTCCGGGACACCCCCTATGGCTACACCTTC	CASRLRDTPYGYTF	TRBV6-5	TRBJ1-2	.	.
TGTGCCAGTAACCAACAATTATGGGAGGGAACTGAAGCTTTCTTT	CASNQQLWEGTEAFF	TRBV19	TRBJ1-1	.	.
TGTGCCAGCACCGGTCAGGGGGGCACGTCCTACGAGCAGTACTTC	CASTGQGGTSYEQYF	TRBV6-4	TRBJ2-7	.	once
TGTGCCAGCAGCTTTGCTCAGGGGGCAGATGGCTACACCTTC	CASSFAQGADGYTF	TRBV11-3	TRBJ1-2	TRBD1	.
TGTGCCAGCACGGGACAGGGAGGCAATCAGCCCCAGCATTTT	CASTGQGGNQPQHF	TRBV7-2	TRBJ1-5	TRBD1	.
TGTGCCAGCAGCTCCCGGGACACAGATACGCAGTATTTT	CASSSRDTDTQYF	TRBV7-6	TRBJ2-3	.	.
TGTGCCAGCAGCTTTTTAGCCGACTACAATGAGCAGTTCTTC	CASSFLADYNEQFF	TRBV7-2	TRBJ2-1	.	few
TGTGCCAGCAGTCGAGGCGCTAGCGGGGGACAAGAGACCCAGTACTTC	CASSRGASGGQETQYF	TRBV6-6	TRBJ2-5	TRBD2	.
TGTGCCAGTAGTATACTAGCGGGAGACAATGAGCAGTTCTTC	CASSILAGDNEQFF	TRBV19	TRBJ2-1	TRBD2	.
TGCAGCGTTGAAATATGGACAGGTCGAGGGAACACCATATATTTT	CSVEIWTGRGNTIYF	TRBV29-1	TRBJ1-3	TRBD1	.
TGTGCCAGCTCACCGGACCTTCTAGCGGGGGGTGAAGATACGCAGTATTTT	CASSPDLLAGGEDTQYF	TRBV18	TRBJ2-3	TRBD2	few
TGTGCCAGCAGCGTAGGGGCGTCCAGCCCGACAGACACTGAAGCTTTCTTT	CASSVGASSPTDTEAFF	TRBV9	TRBJ1-1	.	.
TGTGCCAGCAGAGGGTCCCCGGGGGGACGGCTCGGAGAGACCCAGTACTTC	CASRGSPGGRLGETQYF	TRBV7-6	TRBJ2-5	TRBD2	few
TGTGCCAGCAGCGTAAGGACAGGCCTAAATGAAAAACTGTTTTTT	CASSVRTGLNEKLFF	TRBV9	TRBJ1-4	TRBD1	.
TGCGCCAGCAGCTTGGGCCTCCTCGACAGGGTTGGTGAGACCCAGTACTTC	CASSLGLLDRVGETQYF	TRBV5-1	TRBJ2-5	TRBD1	.
TGCGCCAGCAGCTTGTTTTCGCCAGGGAACACCGGGGAGCTGTTTTTT	CASSLFSPGNTGELFF	TRBV5-1	TRBJ2-2	.	.
TGTGCCAGTAATAGTTTGGAGAGGCATGGCTACACCTTC	CASNSLERHGYTF	TRBV19	TRBJ1-2	.	.
TGCGCCAGCAGCCAATTTCCGGGACACCCAGCAAGCTATGGCTACACCTTC	CASSQFPGHPASYGYTF	TRBV5-1	TRBJ1-2	.	.
TGTGCCAGCACCCAGACTAGCGGGAAAAGCGAGACCCAGTACTTC	CASTQTSGKSETQYF	TRBV6-5	TRBJ2-5	TRBD2	.
TGTGCCAGCAGCTTGGGACGCCTAGCTAATGAGCAGTTCTTC	CASSLGRLANEQFF	TRBV5-6	TRBJ2-1	.	.
TGTGCCAGCTCACCACTTGGACTGAAACAAGAGACCCAGTACTTC	CASSPLGLKQETQYF	TRBV18	TRBJ2-5	.	.
TGTGCCAGCAGCCCGAAGGGGGACGCGAACACCGGGGAGCTGTTTTTT	CASSPKGDANTGELFF	TRBV4-2	TRBJ2-2	.	.
TGCGCCAGCAGCTTGTTCCCAGTTAATGGCTACACCTTC	CASSLFPVNGYTF	TRBV5-1	TRBJ1-2	.	.
TGTGCCACCAGCAGAGAAGAAGCGGGCTCCTACGAGCAGTACTTC	CATSREEAGSYEQYF	TRBV15	TRBJ2-7	.	few
TGCGCCAGCAGCAGGAGATCACCCGGGACAGTCGGTGATACATCGGCTGAAGCTTTCTTT	CASSRRSPGTVGDTSAEAFF	TRBV5-1	TRBJ1-1	TRBD1	.
TGTGCCAGCAGCTTAGAGGAGGGGACTGAAGCTTTCTTT	CASSLEEGTEAFF	TRBV7-7	TRBJ1-1	.	.
TGTGCCAGCAGCTTAGCGACTGGGGAGCAGTTCTTC	CASSLATGEQFF	TRBV7-6	TRBJ2-1	.	.
TGTGCCAGCAGCAAAAAAGGCGCCACTAGCTATCCGCCCCAGCATTTT	CASSKKGATSYPPQHF	TRBV5-6	TRBJ1-5	.	few
TGCGCCAGCAGCCCTCTAGGAGACAGGGGGCTCTACGAGCAGTACTTC	CASSPLGDRGLYEQYF	TRBV4-1	TRBJ2-7	TRBD1	.
TGCGCCAGCAGCTTGGAGGGGACAGGACAGACTGGAAACACCATATATTTT	CASSLEGTGQTGNTIYF	TRBV5-1	TRBJ1-3	TRBD1	.
TGTGCCAGCAGCTTAGTGCGCGGGAGGGTAAACGGGGAGCTGTTTTTT	CASSLVRGRVNGELFF	TRBV7-2	TRBJ2-2	TRBD2	.
TGTGCCAGCAGCAAGAGCGGGACGGCCTACGAGCAGTACTTC	CASSKSGTAYEQYF	TRBV7-6	TRBJ2-7	TRBD2	.
TGTGCCAGCATCTTTAGGGGGACAGGGTCTGGCTACACCTTC	CASIFRGTGSGYTF	TRBV28	TRBJ1-2	TRBD1	.
TGTGCCATCAGTGACGGACAGGGACTGGATACGCAGTATTTT	CAISDGQGLDTQYF	TRBV10-3	TRBJ2-3	TRBD1	.
TGTGCCAGTAGAGACTGGGAGTGGGACATTCAGTACTTC	CASRDWEWDIQYF	TRBV19	TRBJ2-4	.	once
TGTTCCAGCAGCTTAGCGGGCGGGAGAGTTGGCGAGCAGTACTTC	CSSSLAGGRVGEQYF	TRBV7-9	TRBJ2-7	TRBD2	once
TGTGCCAGTCAAAGGCTAGCGGGGGACGATACGCAGTATTTT	CASQRLAGDDTQYF	TRBV5-4	TRBJ2-3	TRBD2	.
TGTGCCAGCAGTGAAAAAACAGGGGGGGGAGACGAGCAGTACTTC	CASSEKTGGGDEQYF	TRBV6-1	TRBJ2-7	.	few
TGTGCCAGCAGCGTACAGGGATCGGACTACGAGCAGTACTTC	CASSVQGSDYEQYF	TRBV7-2	TRBJ2-7	.	few
TGCGCCAGCAGCCCCGGTGGCGGCTCCTACGAGCAGTACTTC	CASSPGGGSYEQYF	TRBV5-1	TRBJ2-7	.	.
TGTGCCTGGAGTATTGGACAGCTTATTAATGAAAAACTGTTTTTT	CAWSIGQLINEKLFF	TRBV30	TRBJ1-4	.	.
TGTGCCAACAGCTCCCCAGGGAAGGCAGGTGGGGCCAACGTCCTGACTTTC	CANSSPGKAGGANVLTF	TRBV7-3	TRBJ2-6	.	.
TGTGCCAGCTCACCAACGACAGGGGGCAACACTGAAGCTTTCTTT	CASSPTTGGNTEAFF	TRBV18	TRBJ1-1	TRBD1	.